This entry describes one T cell receptor beta chain. These data belong to a study of blood T cell repertoires in COVID-19. V gave up 4 bases and J gave up 3 bases, with 14 bases separating them. Germline V lookup: CDR1 MGHRA, CDR2 YSYEKL. The CDR3 runs to 15 residues. Some clones are missing from TCRdb's copy, which holds only in-frame ones; the method was immunoSEQ multiplex PCR. The table has about 110,000 clones, 70% to 90% seen once. J is TRBJ2-3 and V is TRBV4-1; tentatively, D is TRBD2 (6 bases). The source of this sequence is a man over 45 with active or convalescent COVID-19. Sequenced: peripheral blood. The CDR3 loop reads CASSPLGGDTDTQYF. The DNA for the CDR3 is TGCGCCAGCAGCCCTCTGGGCGGGGATACAGATACGCAGTATTTT.